This is a list of T cell receptor beta chains from one sample in a study of blood T cell repertoires in COVID-19. The repertoire was sequenced with immunoSEQ multiplex PCR; TCRdb's copy has only in-frame clones and lacks some. The sample lists about 260,000 clones, 86% seen once, with roughly 9.8% in the top ten. The specimen was peripheral blood. Source of these receptors: a man aged 35-49 years who had recovered from COVID-19. The CDR3 runs from the conserved cysteine through the conserved F or W. The order of the fields is J gene, D gene, V gene, clone size, CDR3 DNA, CDR3 protein. A D gene is named only where the DNA matches it firmly. Size tells how often a clone was seen (once, few, many) or the class of an expanded clone, and some rows leave it out.

TRBJ1-6,TRBD1,TRBV6-4,once,TGTGCCAGCGGGGGACAGTGGCGTTCACCCCTCCACTTT,CASGGQWRSPLHF
TRBJ1-1,.,TRBV19,.,TGTGCCAGTAGTACCCGATCCAGGGTGTACACTGAAGCTTTCTTT,CASSTRSRVYTEAFF
TRBJ2-1,TRBD1,TRBV2,.,TGTGCCACCAGGGGGCCCTACAATGAGCAGTTCTTC,CATRGPYNEQFF
TRBJ2-7,TRBD2,TRBV12-3/TRBV12-4,few,TGTGCCAGCAGTCCCTGGGAGGGCCCCGAGCAGTACTTC,CASSPWEGPEQYF
TRBJ2-1,TRBD1,TRBV13,.,TGTGCCAGCGGAGAGGAGATTGGACAGGGCCACTACAATGAGCAGTTCTTC,CASGEEIGQGHYNEQFF
TRBJ2-7,TRBD2,TRBV6-2/TRBV6-3,.,TGTGCCAGCAGTTACGGGTTAGCGGGGATCTCCTACGAGCAGTACTTC,CASSYGLAGISYEQYF
TRBJ2-1,.,TRBV11-3,.,TGTGCCAGCAGCTTAGTTCGGAGCAATGAGCAGTTCTTC,CASSLVRSNEQFF
TRBJ1-2,TRBD1,TRBV7-2,.,TGTGCCAGCACCCGGACAGGGGGACGCTACACCTTC,CASTRTGGRYTF
TRBJ1-1,TRBD1,TRBV9,.,TGTGCCAGCAGCGCCAGGGGGTTCACTGAAGCTTTCTTT,CASSARGFTEAFF
TRBJ2-7,.,TRBV2,.,TGTGCCAGCATTAGGACAGTCCAATCCTACGAGCAGTACTTC,CASIRTVQSYEQYF
TRBJ1-3,.,TRBV18,.,TGTGCCAGCTCACCCATAGACAGTGCCTCCGGAAACACCATATATTTT,CASSPIDSASGNTIYF
TRBJ2-7,TRBD2,TRBV10-3,.,TGTGCCACCAGGGGGCCGGGACAGGGGACTAGCGGGATTTACGAGCAGTACTTC,CATRGPGQGTSGIYEQYF
TRBJ1-2,TRBD1,TRBV7-3,.,TGTGCCAGCAGCTTAACGGGACAGGGGGCCCATGGCTACACCTTC,CASSLTGQGAHGYTF
TRBJ1-1,.,TRBV14,.,TGTGCCAGCAGCCGGCGGGGGGGTACGAACACTGAAGCTTTCTTT,CASSRRGGTNTEAFF
TRBJ2-7,TRBD1,TRBV6-5,.,TGTGCCAGCAGTTACCGGGGACAGGGAACCTACGAGCAGTACTTC,CASSYRGQGTYEQYF
TRBJ1-2,.,TRBV7-2,.,TGTGCCAGCAGCTTAGAGGGAGGTTTGGGCTACACCTTC,CASSLEGGLGYTF
TRBJ1-2,TRBD1,TRBV19,.,TGTGCCAGTACCGCGGACAGGGGCTATGGCTACACCTTC,CASTADRGYGYTF
TRBJ1-1,TRBD1,TRBV12-5,.,TGTGCTAGTGGAGTACAGGGGAGTGCTGAAGCTTTCTTT,CASGVQGSAEAFF